This T cell receptor (beta chain) was sequenced in a study of cytomegalovirus exposure and HLA in healthy donors (dated by TCRdb to 2015 to 2018). Turning to the overall study: According to an earlier analysis of a few hundred of the donors, some 180 million T cells yielded over 100 million unique TCR beta sequences and 276 Gb of sequence data. Approximately 300 gigabases of sequencing data and 70 million to 100 million unique TCR sequences made up an early release that covered several hundred HLA-typed donors. The genetic ancestry cluster associated with self-reported Caucasian donors included 80% to 90% of the 398 genotyped donors. The study aimed to test whether cataloging public T cell receptors could reveal signatures of past pathogen exposure. The study used immunosequencing to profile the T cell repertoires of approximately 630 subjects and linked those repertoires to cytomegalovirus serostatus. Along with the approximately 700-subject first cohort, a separate validation cohort of over 90 different subjects was used. The study combined high-throughput TCR immunosequencing, statistical association of individual TCRs with disease status, and machine learning to predict cytomegalovirus infection status. To study patterns of TCR occurrence, a later analysis re-analyzed previously published TCR beta repertoires from hundreds of donors and added high-resolution HLA genotyping. Rather than drawing on any new phenotypic data, the later analysis identified candidate immune exposures from TCR beta sequences and the way those sequences occurred across donors. An earlier analysis of around 640 of the donors used high-throughput TCR beta sequencing to judge whether each TCR beta V gene segment behaved as functional or pseudogenic. Donor age, sex, ethnicity and CMV serostatus were compiled alongside the repertoire data. A later genetic analysis used genome-wide SNP genotypes for about 60% of the roughly 700 donors, treating that subset as a discovery cohort. Every repertoire in the discovery cohort had been generated on one and the same sequencing platform. Class I and class II HLA loci were covered by the typing at four-digit resolution. Typing coverage differed by locus: A, B, C, DRB1 and DQB1 were typed in about 629-640 donors, DQA1 in 522, DPA1 in around 580, and DPB1 in 472. Because of strong linkage in the cohort, roughly five DR-DQ haplotypes were treated as single units for association and clustering. Among under 450 genotyped donors of the cohort, an average of 235,054 unique TCR beta nucleotide sequences were sequenced per donor, 15% to 20% of them non-productive. What the authors observed across the whole study: In a later genetic analysis, a missense DCLRE1C variant was associated with V-gene and J-gene trimming of TCR beta chains, and the association was replicated in an independent cohort. When HLA alleles, especially DR and DQ, strongly co-occurred, TCR associations were difficult to assign to individual alleles. The cohort was sequenced for TCR beta chains only, and without alpha or paired-chain data the features that could be detected were limited. A later analysis found that most CMV-associated TCR beta chains appeared HLA-restricted, with HLA associations seemingly driven largely by CMV exposure. According to a later analysis, TCR association rates differed among HLA loci, with DRB1 alleles showing the most associated TCRs and HLA-C alleles showing the fewest. A later analysis found that HLA-associated TCR beta chains were more clonally expanded and had lower generation probabilities than equally common non-associated chains. Immune exposure information for the cohort was limited to CMV serostatus. A cluster of highly shared sequence variants was judged likely to be a technical artifact of the sequencing pipeline. A later analysis reported that several top co-occurrence clusters appeared linked to parvovirus B19, influenza, CMV and Epstein-Barr virus. A few of the identified cytomegalovirus-associated TCR beta chains were confirmed in vitro to be specific for cytomegalovirus antigens. The classifier was reported to diagnose cytomegalovirus status with high specificity and sensitivity in both the original and validation cohorts. While some public TCRs were present in many individuals, most TCR sequences turned up only very rarely across donors. Because the 87-base-pair reads could not distinguish some IMGT-functional V segments, including TRBV6-2 and TRBV6-3, those segments were excluded. Compared with the approximately 600-donor mean, donors in an Asian-associated ancestry cluster had fewer N-insertions in productive TCRs, according to a later genetic analysis. A further reported finding was that TCR beta sequences accurately predicted the HLA-A and HLA-B alleles for most subjects in the first cohort. Presence/absence analyses assumed roughly uniform sequencing depth across donors, an assumption that may not hold. About 17 rarely observed V segments, including chromosome 9 orphons, were excluded from the earlier analysis of a few hundred of the donors because counts were too low. In a later analysis, some 17,000 TCR beta sequences were associated with specific HLA alleles at a false discovery rate of 0.05. An earlier analysis of 587 of the donors showed that most TCR beta V segments appeared in productive rearrangements either about 87% or about 30% of the time, which broadly matched IMGT annotations. According to the authors, the approach could potentially be generalized to other disease states and immunological phenotypes. Correlated functional status among segregating V segments might be attributable to linkage disequilibrium, but an unknown experimental factor could not be ruled out. A total of about 180 TCR beta chains were listed by the study as associated with cytomegalovirus. Because HLA typing was missing for some donors at each locus, association tests included only the typed subset.

Measured from the cysteine to the phenylalanine, the CDR3 is 15 residues long. Only the CDR3 DNA is retained, 45 bases long and in frame from the first base. The germline V gene supplies CDR1 MNHEY and CDR2 SVGAGI. Here V drops 5 bases and J drops 4 bases, and the junction holds 4 bases not matched to any gene. To prepare the library, the immunoSEQ multiplex PCR assay was applied. The multiplex PCR relied on a mix of 60 forward primers for TCR Vbeta segments and 13 reverse primers for TCR Jbeta segments. The CDR3 region of rearranged TCR beta genes was amplified from genomic DNA by a multiplex PCR assay. The amplified TCR beta libraries were sequenced on the Illumina HiSeq System as 87-base-pair reads. The authors' analysis ran thus. A later analysis tallied roughly 80 million unique TCR beta chains across the 666 repertoires, and about 10 million of those chains were shared by two or more donors. Raw reads were error-corrected and collapsed into unique sequences by a nearest-neighbor algorithm in which closely related sequences were merged to remove PCR and sequencing errors. To assign V, D and J gene segments, CDR3 sequences were aligned to IMGT reference sequences. Each retained sequence needed at least a six-nucleotide match to both a V gene segment and a J gene segment. Rearrangements were called productive when the CDR3 lacked stop codons and stayed in frame with V and J; all others were non-productive. CDR3 was defined according to IMGT convention as the region running from the second conserved V-encoded cysteine to the conserved J-encoded phenylalanine. The earlier analysis of 450 to 750 of the donors excluded any sequence lacking an unambiguous match to a single V gene segment. In an earlier analysis of around 590 of the donors, a V segment was called functional when productive rearrangements were above 56.7%, and segregating when the standard deviation between donors exceeded 5%. To diagnose cytomegalovirus status from the catalog of TCR beta chain sequences, a statistical classification framework was built. In a later analysis, TCR nucleotide sequences were compared against IMGT/GENE-DB human TR gene sequences so that V and J genes could be assigned. In a later analysis, CDR3 sequences and most-parsimonious VDJ recombination scenarios were assigned using the TCRdist pipeline. In a later analysis, every TCR beta chain was defined by the combination of its CDR3 amino acid sequence and its V-gene family, and reads without a unique V-gene family were dropped. To address suspected cross-contamination and a sequencing artifact, a later analysis removed under 600 highly shared, low-generation-probability nucleotide sequences. In a later analysis, a clonal expansion index was calculated for each public chain from normalized within-repertoire ranks of inferred template counts. A later analysis computed generation probabilities with a VDJ recombination model fitted to out-of-frame rearrangements, and checked the results against IGoR. In a later analysis, hypergeometric tests were used to score TCR-TCR, TCR-HLA and TCR-CMV co-occurrence, with a repertoire-size bias correction applied to TCR pairs. A later analysis estimated false discovery rates by permuting HLA or CMV assignments 20 times. In a later analysis, co-occurring TCRs were grouped using DBSCAN, and TCRdist sequence similarity was added for clustering within HLA-allele-positive subsets. Co-occurrence clustering excluded repertoires with fewer than 30,000 or more than 120,000 public chains, plus five with anomalous nucleotide sharing. This is the immuneACCESS table as TCRdb keeps it, with only in-frame sequences that have V and J called. A part of the clones is gone; compared with another copy, unresolved V genes explain less than half, and the rest is unexplained. That table supplies the V and J calls and clone size; D and trimming were determined from the DNA. This sample lists about 69,000 clones; about 70% were detected once. The top ten clonotypes cover about a tenth of the sample.

The cohort consisted of some 670 healthy bone marrow donors. All cohort members were sampled while nominally healthy, although unrecorded immune exposures were likely present. The donor tested CMV seronegative, placing the donor among the 300 to 450 seronegative members of the cohort. A peripheral blood sample was provided by each donor, and peripheral blood mononuclear cells were used for TCR beta sequencing. The Qiagen DNeasy Blood Extraction Kit was used to extract genomic DNA from the blood cell samples. On this clone itself: Its antigen is unknown. One base away there is no much larger clone; base qualities are not given.

Material for sequencing was PBMCs. This receptor chain uses TRBV6-5 and TRBJ2-1; 11 junctional bases match TRBD2. This receptor was obtained from a woman between 25 and 40 years old in good health and CMV-seronegative. DNA sequence: TGTGCCAGCAGTCCTACTAGCGGGGGATACAATGAGCAGTTCTTC. It translates as CASSPTSGGYNEQFF.